The sequence of this T cell receptor (beta chain) was determined in a study of T-cell memory formation after mild COVID-19. Study information: Largely donor-specific sequence clusters came from a couple of donors.

TCRdb re-derived calls from the 5' RACE reads in MiXCR, one entry per CDR3 protein. The sample includes 430,000 or so distinct CDR3 sequences, 20% to 30% of them seen just once. Study findings and constraints: Contracting clones from day 15 to 85 showed balanced CD4/CD8; later expanders favored CD4+. Some responding clones appeared in pre-infection memory, suggesting cross-reactive memory joined.

Note on this clonotype: The antigen remains undetermined.

Trimming took off 2 bases at V and 8 bases at J, with 12 bases between the two ends. Germline CDR1 SEHNR, CDR2 FQNEAQ (reference sequence). This CDR3 contains 13 residues. The source of this sequence is an adult woman who had mild COVID-19 (a few samples of this study predate the infection). Cell type and time point are not known. The chain has TRBV7-9 and TRBJ1-2; the D is unclear. Sequenced material: PBMCs or a T cell subset sorted from them (not recorded which). This CDR3 reads CASSLIPEPGYTF. The DNA for the CDR3 is TGTGCCAGCAGCTTAATTCCCGAGCCGGGCTACACCTTC.